The 8 T cell receptor beta chains presented below share a single source sample, sequenced in a study of cytomegalovirus exposure and HLA in healthy donors. PCR involved 60 Vbeta and 13 Jbeta primers. TCRdb's table, derived via immunoSEQ multiplex PCR, lists solely in-frame clones and lacks some. The sample has roughly 240,000 clones; 70% to 90% are singletons. The material sequenced was PBMCs. The receptors originated from a girl aged 2-10 years in good health and CMV-seronegative.

This clone was counted once. The chain employs TRBV19 and TRBJ2-1; TRBD1 agrees at 12 bases. The length of the CDR3 is 14 residues. CDR1 and CDR2 from the germline V gene are LNHDA and SQIVND (reference sequence). The trim removed 6 bases at V and 9 bases at J, leaving 6 bases unmatched. The CDR3 sequence: CASRPGQGAGEQFF. The CDR3 DNA reads TGTGCCAGTAGGCCGGGACAGGGGGCCGGTGAGCAGTTCTTC.

This clone was counted once. The gene calls are TRBV18 and TRBJ1-1; the match to TRBD1 covers 9 bases. The CDR3 has 15 amino acids. CDR1 is KGHSH and CDR2 is LQKENI in the germline V gene. The V gene end was trimmed by 6 bases and the J gene end by 1 base; junction bases not matched to a gene: 6. CDR3 residues: CASSRGQGTNTEAFF. The DNA of the CDR3 is TGTGCCAGCTCGCGGGGACAGGGAACGAACACTGAAGCTTTCTTT.

The V call is TRBV7-9, the J call TRBJ2-1, with 12 bases aligning to TRBD2. Germline CDR1 and CDR2: SEHNR and FQNEAQ (reference sequence). J gave up 4 bases and V 4 bases, and 14 bases lay outside the gene matches. CDR3 size: 19 residues. The chain's CDR3 is CASSSSTSGGHTLYNEQFF. CDR3 coding DNA: TGTGCCAGCAGCTCCTCGACTAGCGGGGGCCATACCCTTTACAATGAGCAGTTCTTC.

This rearrangement joins TRBV7-8 to TRBJ1-2; a possible D gene is TRBD1 (5 bases). V lost 3 bases and J lost 4, with 24 bases in between. Germline lookup yields CDR1 SGHVS and CDR2 FQNEAQ. This CDR3 has 18 residues. The DNA for the CDR3 is TGTGCCAGCAGCTTTGGGACCGGGAGGGGCGGTCTTAGCTATGGCTACACCTTC. Its protein product is CASSFGTGRGGLSYGYTF.

The chain carries TRBV18 and TRBJ2-7, with 7 nucleotides matching TRBD1. Germline V gene lookup returns CDR1 KGHSH and CDR2 LQKENI. The CDR3 has 13 residues. V lost 3 bases and J lost 5; bases outside the gene matches: 4. The CDR3 DNA reads as TGTGCCAGCTCACCCGACAGGGCCGACGAGCAGTACTTC. The encoded protein is CASSPDRADEQYF.

The chain carries TRBV10-3 and TRBJ2-1; 7 positions match TRBD1. From germline, CDR1 is ENHRY and CDR2 SYGVKD. This CDR3 region has 14 residues. Trimming removed 5 bases from V and 0 bases from J; junction bases left unmatched: 1. The CDR3 DNA sequence: TGTGCCATCAGTTGGGACAGCTCCTACAATGAGCAGTTCTTC. Residues: CAISWDSSYNEQFF.

The chain has TRBV7-7 and TRBJ2-5, with D maybe TRBD2 (6 bases). Trimming left V 5 bases short and J 3 bases short, with 16 bases between. Germline V lookup: CDR1 SSHAT, CDR2 FNYEAQ (reference sequence). This CDR3 has 15 residues. The CDR3 DNA follows: TGTGCCAGCAGCCCAGGGACTTCGTCAAAAGAGACCCAGTACTTC. This sequence encodes CASSPGTSSKETQYF.

The V gene is TRBV5-1, the J gene TRBJ2-7; D not certain. V shed 2 bases and J shed 2 bases, with 8 bases lying between them. There are 13 residues in the CDR3. The V gene's germline CDR1 is SGHRS and CDR2 YFSETQ. The CDR3 nucleotides are TGCGCCAGCAGCTTTTCAACAGCCTACGAGCAGTACTTC. Translating gives CASSFSTAYEQYF.